This passage covers 20 T cell receptor beta chains from one sample sequenced in a study of shared clonotypes between healthy human individuals. Profiling relied on immunoSEQ multiplex PCR, and the TCRdb table lists in-frame clones only, not all of them. The table lists over a million clones, roughly 96% of them singletons. The specimen sequenced was naive CD4+ T cells sorted from blood. Indicated subset: CD45RA+ positively selected. The receptor source for this set is a man aged 30-40 years in good health.

The V and J genes are TRBV4-2 and TRBJ2-7; 11 bases fit TRBD2. The CDR3 is made up of 15 amino acids. The germline V gene has CDR1 LGHNA and CDR2 YNFKEQ. The V gene end was trimmed by 6 bases and the J gene end by 2 bases; junction bases not matched to a gene: 6. In nucleotides, the CDR3 is TGTGCCAGCAGAAAGGGACTAGCGGAGACCTACGAGCAGTACTTC. Its protein is CASRKGLAETYEQYF.

The chain uses TRBV4-3 and TRBJ2-1; 11 nucleotides line up with TRBD2. From germline, CDR1 is LGHNA and CDR2 YSLEER. The CDR3 spans 20 residues. With V trimmed by 1 base and J by 4 bases, 15 bases remained unmatched. The CDR3 DNA reads TGCGCCAGCAGCCAAGTGTGGGACAGGCAGCTAGCGGGAGGATACAATGAGCAGTTCTTC. Residues: CASSQVWDRQLAGGYNEQFF.

The chain joins TRBV7-9 to TRBJ2-7, with 7 bases lining up with TRBD2. From germline, CDR1 is SEHNR and CDR2 FQNEAQ (reference sequence). This CDR3 is built from 16 residues. The trim removed 6 bases at V and 0 bases at J, leaving 11 bases unmatched. The CDR3: CASSSARDYISYEQYF. CDR3 coding DNA: TGTGCCAGCAGTTCGGCCCGGGACTATATCTCCTACGAGCAGTACTTC.

The chain combines TRBV29-1 with TRBJ1-2; a weak D match, TRBD1 (6 bases). This CDR3 spans 11 amino acids. The germline V and J ends were trimmed by 5 bases and 6 bases, with 10 bases remaining between them. The V gene's germline CDR1 is SQVTM and CDR2 ANQGSEA. In DNA form, the CDR3 reads TGCAGCGTTAGGGGGGAGGATGGCTACACCTTC. This gives the protein CSVRGEDGYTF.

The chain has TRBV5-1 and TRBJ1-5; possible D gene TRBD1, 6 bases. Trimming cost V 0 bases and J 6 bases, with 22 bases left between them. The CDR3 runs 18 residues. The germline V gene has CDR1 SGHRS and CDR2 YFSETQ. The CDR3 DNA is TGCGCCAGCAGCTTGGGATTCTCTACTGCAGGGGCTGTTCAGCCCCAGCATTTT. The encoded protein is CASSLGFSTAGAVQPQHF.

The CDR3 loop reads CASKEGARYTEAFF. In DNA, the CDR3 is TGCGCCAGCAAAGAGGGGGCGAGGTACACTGAAGCTTTCTTT. The V call is TRBV5-1, the J call TRBJ1-1, with TRBD1 matching over 7 bases. Germline CDR1 SGHRS, CDR2 YFSETQ. The CDR3 loop spans 14 amino acids. Unmatched junction bases numbered 8, after V lost 6 bases and J lost 3 bases.

The rearrangement joins TRBV2 to TRBJ2-3, with D perhaps TRBD1 (5 bases). From germline, CDR1 is SNHLY and CDR2 FYNNEI. V was cut by 4 bases and J by 7 bases, with 12 bases left in between. This CDR3 contains 13 residues. The CDR3: CASSVQVRNTQYF. The CDR3 DNA reads TGTGCCAGCAGTGTACAGGTTCGGAATACGCAGTATTTT.

The chain couples TRBV4-2 to TRBJ1-4; unclear D gene. V was shortened by 1 base and J by 8 bases, with 8 bases between the two germline ends. CDR1 and CDR2 (germline): LGHNA, YNFKEQ. The CDR3 length is 13 residues. The CDR3 sequence is CASSQGPEEKLFF. The CDR3 DNA reads TGTGCCAGCAGCCAAGGGCCGGAGGAAAAACTGTTTTTT.

This clone was detected only once. The chain couples TRBV7-2 to TRBJ2-1; 8 nucleotides match TRBD1. This CDR3 is 14 amino acids long. The V segment lost 4 bases and the J segment 12 bases; nucleotides outside the gene matches: 11. CDR1 is SGHTA, CDR2 FQGNSA, per germline. CDR3 nucleotides: TGTGCCAGCAGCTCATTTGGACAGGGAAGGAGGCAGTTCTTC. Its translation is CASSSFGQGRRQFF.

V is TRBV11-2 and J is TRBJ1-5, with a tentative D call TRBD1 (5 bases). CDR1 and CDR2 from the germline V gene are SGHAT and FQNNGV. V was trimmed by 5 bases and J by 6 bases, leaving 11 bases between them. The CDR3 has 13 amino acids. CDR3 amino acids: CASSLKGTQPQHF. The CDR3 DNA follows: TGTGCCAGCAGCCTAAAAGGGACTCAGCCCCAGCATTTT.

Comments on this clone: Distinct nucleotide sequences in the sample also encode this CDR3. This sequence joins TRBV7-2 and TRBJ1-5; D is undetermined. This CDR3 region has 14 residues. V was trimmed by 1 base and J by 0 bases, leaving 4 bases between them. Germline V gene lookup returns CDR1 SGHTA and CDR2 FQGNSA. The CDR3 sequence: CASSLGDSNQPQHF. DNA of the CDR3: TGTGCCAGCAGCTTAGGGGATAGCAATCAGCCCCAGCATTTT. Supplemented by reference TRBV7-2 and TRBJ1-5, the full variable domain reads GAGVSQSPSNKVTEKGKDVELRCDPISGHTALYWYRQSLGQGLEFLIYFQGNSAPDKSGLPSDRFSAERTGGSVSTLTIQRTQQEDSAVYLCASSLGDSNQPQHFGDGTRLSIL.

The chain joins TRBV6-5 to TRBJ2-3, with D hard to call. CDR3 length: 14 amino acids. The V end was cut by 4 bases, the J end by 2 bases, with 10 bases between. Germline CDR1 is MNHEY and CDR2 is SVGAGI. The CDR3 region has the DNA TGTGCCAGCAGTTCCACTGACTTCACAGATACGCAGTATTTT. Translated, it gives CASSSTDFTDTQYF.

CDR3 region: CASSHLQGGQYF. DNA of the CDR3: TGCGCCAGCAGCCATCTACAGGGCGGGCAGTACTTC. V and J are TRBV4-1 and TRBJ2-7; possible D gene TRBD1, 6 bases. CDR1 is MGHRA, CDR2 YSYEKL, per germline. The CDR3 consists of 12 residues. Trimming removed 3 bases from V and 9 bases from J, with 12 bases in between.

The chain joins TRBV19 to TRBJ2-1; 9 positions agree with TRBD2. V was clipped by 5 bases and J by 7 bases; unmatched bases: 9. Germline assignment: CDR1 LNHDA and CDR2 SQIVND (reference sequence). This CDR3 contains 15 residues. The DNA for the CDR3 is TGTGCCAGTAGTCCTTCCTATCTAGCGGGGAATGAGCAGTTCTTC. This translates into CASSPSYLAGNEQFF.

This clone was recorded once. The chain uses TRBV6-1 and TRBJ2-2; TRBD2 agrees at 10 bases. Germline V gene lookup returns CDR1 MNHNS and CDR2 SASEGT. CDR3 length equals 15 residues. J lost 6 bases, V lost 8 bases, and 9 bases had no gene match. DNA for the CDR3: TGTGCCAGCCTGGGGAGCGGGAGGGCCCCCGGGGAGCTGTTTTTT. Translating it yields CASLGSGRAPGELFF.

The CDR3 DNA reads as TGTGCCAGCAGTGAGTTTAGCGGGAGTACCGATACGCAGTATTTT. Translated: CASSEFSGSTDTQYF. The chain combines TRBV2 with TRBJ2-3; 9 bases align to TRBD2. V gave up 3 bases and J gave up 6 bases; unmatched junction bases: 7. The CDR3 length is 15 residues. Germline values: CDR1 SNHLY, CDR2 FYNNEI.

V is TRBV18 and J is TRBJ2-3; 7 bases match TRBD2. CDR1 is KGHSH and CDR2 is LQKENI in the germline V gene. Unmatched junction bases numbered 4, after V lost 5 bases and J lost 2 bases. CDR3 length: 14 residues. CDR3 in amino acids: CASSTSGTTDTQYF. The CDR3, as DNA: TGTGCCAGCTCAACAAGCGGGACCACAGATACGCAGTATTTT.

Remarks on this clone: Other DNA sequences in the same sample also yield this CDR3. The rearrangement uses TRBV5-1 and TRBJ2-3; D uncertain. In germline, CDR1 is SGHRS, CDR2 YFSETQ. Trimming stripped 1 base from V and 5 bases from J, with 8 bases between. This CDR3 is built from 13 residues. DNA for the CDR3: TGCGCCAGCAGCTTGTCACGCGGAGATACGCAGTATTTT. It codes for CASSLSRGDTQYF.

This chain connects TRBV13 to TRBJ2-1; D is possibly TRBD1 (6 bases). CDR3 length: 14 residues. Germline V gene sequence: CDR1 PRHDT, CDR2 FYEKMQ (reference sequence). The V end lost 3 bases, the J end lost 0 bases, and 6 bases lay between the germline ends. In nucleotides, the CDR3 is TGTGCCAGCAGCTTGGGACACTCCTACAATGAGCAGTTCTTC. It specifies CASSLGHSYNEQFF.

The chain joins TRBV7-9 to TRBJ2-5; D is uncertain. Germline V gives CDR1 SEHNR, CDR2 FQNEAQ (reference sequence). The V end was cut by 6 bases, the J end by 4 bases, with 15 bases between. The CDR3 is made up of 14 amino acids. The CDR3 sequence: CASRWLRSGETQYF. CDR3 DNA: TGTGCCAGCAGATGGTTGCGGTCGGGAGAGACCCAGTACTTC.